These 20 T cell receptor beta chains originate from one sample sequenced in a study of T cell responses to AZD1222 COVID-19 vaccine listed by TCRdb under 2021. The library was prepared using the immunoSEQ multiplex PCR assay. This is the immuneACCESS table as TCRdb keeps it, with only in-frame sequences that have V and J called. A part of the clones is gone; compared with another copy, unresolved V genes explain less than half, and the rest is unexplained. This sample is represented by under 170,000 clones; around 90% of them were singletons. The leading ten clones occupy approximately 3.5% of the sample. Read against the paper, the sample's time point label means: about 28 days (+/-7) after the second vaccine dose. The material was peripheral blood, obtained 28 days after the second AZD1222 dose. The receptors derive from an adult who received the AZD1222 COVID-19 vaccine.

In regard to this clone: Other DNA sequences in the same sample also yield this CDR3. V usage is TRBV9 and J usage is TRBJ2-3; TRBD2 matches 7 bases. Per the germline V gene, CDR1 is SGDLS and CDR2 is YYNGEE. This CDR3 is built from 15 residues. V dropped 0 bases and J dropped 3; count of bases not matched to a gene: 4. As DNA, the CDR3 is TGTGCCAGCAGCGTAGGGGGCGGGAGTACAGATACGCAGTATTTT. Residues: CASSVGGGSTDTQYF.

This clone has only one observation. J is TRBJ2-2 and V is TRBV2; TRBD2 agrees at 12 bases. V dropped 4 bases and J dropped 3; count of bases not matched to a gene: 0. Germline assignment: CDR1 SNHLY and CDR2 FYNNEI. The CDR3 is 15 residues long. The CDR3 coding sequence is TGTGCCAGCAGTGCTAGCGGGAGGGACACCGGGGAGCTGTTTTTT. It is translated as CASSASGRDTGELFF.

The chain recombines TRBV24-1 with TRBJ1-5; D remains ambiguous. The germline V and J ends were trimmed by 3 bases and 8 bases, with 10 bases remaining between them. Germline values: CDR1 KGHDR, CDR2 SFDVKD. The CDR3 is made up of 13 amino acids. The CDR3 coding sequence is TGTGCCACCAGTGATCCGGGGAAAGAGCCCCAGCATTTT. Encoded protein: CATSDPGKEPQHF.

The chain couples TRBV28 to TRBJ1-1; D is unresolved. The CDR3 contains 13 residues. Germline V gene sequence: CDR1 MDHEN, CDR2 SYDVKM. Trimming took 6 bases from V and 7 from J, leaving 15 bases between them. CDR3 residues: CASRASGSYEAFF. The CDR3 DNA reads TGTGCCAGCAGAGCCTCCGGGAGTTATGAAGCTTTCTTT.

CDR3 sequence: CASSLEMNSYYEQYF. The CDR3 DNA follows: TGTGCCAGCAGCTTAGAAATGAACAGCTACTACGAGCAGTACTTC. This chain connects TRBV7-6 to TRBJ2-7; D gene unclear. This CDR3 spans 15 amino acids. Trimming shortened V by 1 base and J by 3 bases, and 13 bases separated the two germline ends. Germline V gene sequence: CDR1 SGHVS, CDR2 FNYEAQ.

The genes are TRBV7-9 and TRBJ2-3; a weak D match, TRBD2 (6 bases). V lost 1 base to trimming and J lost 3 bases, with 14 bases between them. The CDR3 length is 16 residues. Germline assignment: CDR1 SEHNR and CDR2 FQNEAQ (reference sequence). CDR3 DNA sequence: TGTGCCAGCAGCTTAGAGGAACCGGGAGAGACAGATACGCAGTATTTT. Encoded protein: CASSLEEPGETDTQYF.

This clone appeared a single time. The V call is TRBV5-1, the J call TRBJ1-2; the D is unclear. The CDR3 has 13 amino acids. Per germline, CDR1 SGHRS and CDR2 YFSETQ. V lost 0 bases and J lost 4, with 7 bases in between. The DNA of the CDR3 is TGCGCCAGCAGCTTGGATGGCCTCTATGGCTACACCTTC. Translation: CASSLDGLYGYTF.

The chain is built from TRBV9 and TRBJ2-7, with D possibly TRBD2 on 5 matching bases. V lost 0 bases and J lost 5, with 15 bases in between. There are 15 residues in the CDR3. Per germline, CDR1 SGDLS and CDR2 YYNGEE. The CDR3 DNA sequence: TGTGCCAGCAGCGTAGGGACTCGCTACATGCACGAGCAGTACTTC. It is translated as CASSVGTRYMHEQYF.

The chain couples TRBV19 to TRBJ1-4; D unclear. V was clipped by 7 bases and J by 5 bases, with 11 bases between them. The germline gives CDR1 LNHDA, CDR2 SQIVND (reference sequence). The CDR3 consists of 13 residues. DNA of the CDR3: TGTGCCAGTACCCCGGACGGGAATGAAAAACTGTTTTTT. Amino acids: CASTPDGNEKLFF.

This chain joins TRBV6-4 and TRBJ1-2; D call uncertain. CDR3 size: 18 residues. Germline values: CDR1 MRHNA, CDR2 SNTAGT. Trimming took 3 bases from V and 4 from J, leaving 24 bases between them. CDR3 in amino acids: CASSELRRRKSLCYGYTF. The CDR3 DNA reads as TGTGCCAGCAGTGAACTTCGCAGGAGGAAGAGTCTCTGCTATGGCTACACCTTC.

The V gene is TRBV6-5, the J gene TRBJ2-7; possibly TRBD1 for D (5 bases). The CDR3 runs to 12 residues. Germline V gene data show CDR1 as MNHEY and CDR2 as SVGAGI. The ends were cut back, 7 bases at V and 0 bases at J, with 7 bases in the middle. DNA for the CDR3: TGTGCCAGCACAGACAGCTCCTACGAGCAGTACTTC. Amino acid sequence: CASTDSSYEQYF.

The chain recombines TRBV9 with TRBJ2-2; D is perhaps TRBD2 (5 bases). V lost 3 bases to trimming and J lost 5 bases, with 23 bases between them. CDR3 length: 18 residues. In germline, CDR1 is SGDLS, CDR2 YYNGEE. CDR3 loop: CASSASPPAGLTTGELFF. Written as DNA, the CDR3 is TGTGCCAGCAGCGCGTCCCCCCCGGCGGGTCTAACAACCGGGGAGCTGTTTTTT.

This chain joins TRBV5-8 and TRBJ2-6; 11 bases match TRBD1. Germline CDR1 is SGHTS and CDR2 is YDEGEE. This CDR3 has 17 residues. Losses at the gene ends were 9 bases for V and 3 bases for J; bases not matched to a gene: 11. CDR3 sequence (DNA): TGTGCCACCAGAAGGGACAGGGGGTTTTTTGGGGCCAACGTCCTGACTTTC. Its translation: CATRRDRGFFGANVLTF.

V gene TRBV9 combines with J gene TRBJ1-4; 7 bases are shared with TRBD1. V lost 0 bases, J lost 6 bases, and 8 bases stayed unmatched. This CDR3 is built from 16 residues. Per germline, CDR1 SGDLS and CDR2 YYNGEE. The CDR3 spells CASSVDLGGADEKLFF. The CDR3 DNA follows: TGTGCCAGCAGCGTAGACCTAGGGGGCGCGGATGAAAAACTGTTTTTT. The full variable domain, in which reference TRBV9 and TRBJ1-4 provide the parts outside the CDR3, is DSGVTQTPKHLITATGQRVTLRCSPRSGDLSVYWYQQSLDQGLQFLIQYYNGEERAKGNILERFSAQQFPDLHSELNLSSLELGDSALYFCASSVDLGGADEKLFFGSGTQLSVL.

The table lists this clone with a count of one. The rearrangement joins TRBV10-1 to TRBJ2-5; 11 nucleotides align to TRBD2. V lost 8 bases, J lost 1 base, and 15 bases stayed unmatched. CDR3 length equals 18 residues. CDR1 and CDR2 (germline): WNHNN, SYGVQD (reference sequence). The CDR3 sequence is CASGRGVSSGRTQETQYF. The CDR3 DNA sequence: TGCGCCAGCGGCCGAGGGGTTTCTAGCGGGAGGACCCAAGAGACCCAGTACTTC.

The rearrangement joins TRBV5-1 to TRBJ2-1, with TRBD2 matching 7 bases. Germline values: CDR1 SGHRS, CDR2 YFSETQ. The CDR3 loop spans 16 amino acids. With 1 base clipped from V and 4 bases from J, the junction kept 8 bases outside the gene matches. CDR3 in DNA: TGCGCCAGCAGCTTGAGCATAGGCGGGGGATACAATGAGCAGTTCTTC. It is translated as CASSLSIGGGYNEQFF. The whole variable domain, filled in from reference TRBV5-1 and TRBJ2-1, reads KAGVTQTPRYLIKTRGQQVTLSCSPISGHRSVSWYQQTPGQGLQFLFEYFSETQRNKGNFPGRFSGRQFSNSRSEMNVSTLELGDSALYLCASSLSIGGGYNEQFFGPGTRLTVL.

The V gene is TRBV5-8, the J gene TRBJ2-7; D call uncertain. Trimming stripped 0 bases from V and 3 bases from J, with 4 bases between. Germline CDR1 is SGHTS and CDR2 is YDEGEE. CDR3 length equals 12 residues. The CDR3 here is CASSLGNYEQYF. The CDR3, as DNA: TGTGCCAGCAGCTTGGGAAACTACGAGCAGTACTTC.

This rearrangement joins TRBV28 to TRBJ1-2, with TRBD1 identical over 12 bases. Germline-derived CDR1 and CDR2 are MDHEN and SYDVKM. The CDR3 sequence is 15 residues long. V lost 2 bases and J lost 8; bases outside the gene matches: 6. CDR3 sequence (DNA): TGTGCCAGCAGTTTAGTATGGGACAGGGGGCGAGGCTACACCTTC. Translation: CASSLVWDRGRGYTF.

This clone was detected a few times. The rearrangement joins TRBV6-5 to TRBJ2-7; D is perhaps TRBD2 (6 bases). With 7 bases removed from V and 6 bases from J, the gap between germline ends came to 16 bases. CDR3 length equals 13 residues. Germline CDR1 MNHEY, CDR2 SVGAGI. The CDR3 nucleotides are TGTGCCAGCACGTTTGGGCAGGAGGGCGAGCAGTACTTC. Residues: CASTFGQEGEQYF.

The rearrangement links TRBV2 to TRBJ1-2; D may be TRBD1 (5 bases). The germline V gene encodes CDR1 SNHLY and CDR2 FYNNEI. The V and J ends lost 6 bases and 3 bases respectively, with 14 bases between them. This CDR3 has 14 amino acids. The CDR3 sequence is CASRRTRGDYGYTF. CDR3 DNA sequence: TGTGCCAGCAGGAGAACCCGGGGGGACTATGGCTACACCTTC.